The source of this T cell receptor beta chain is a study of blood T cell repertoires in COVID-19. Across the study: T cells, B-cell-depleted T cells, or PBMCs supplied cDNA or gDNA.

Seattle participants joined during active infection and were tracked over time. Per the original data handling: Scientists estimated how many nucleated cells there were by amplifying reference gene primers. Generated by immunoSEQ multiplex PCR, the TCRdb table keeps only in-frame clones and is missing some. Clone size and V and J calls were adopted from that table, with D and trimming inferred from the DNA. The sample carries 150,000 to 200,000 clones, over 85% recorded once. The CDR3 contains 15 residues. CDR1 is SNHLY, CDR2 FYNNEI, per germline. V gave up 5 bases and J gave up 7 bases, with 20 bases separating them.

The specimen sequenced was peripheral blood. J is TRBJ1-2 and V is TRBV2; possible D gene TRBD1, 5 bases. The receptor comes from a woman aged 60-70 years with COVID-19, enrolled during active disease. The CDR3 here is CASSSTEGIMGGYTF. CDR3 sequence (DNA): TGTGCCAGCAGTTCGACGGAGGGGATTATGGGTGGCTACACCTTC.